This T cell receptor (beta chain) was profiled in a study of T cell clones after liver transplantation. Overall study: TCRbeta sequencing after a pre-transplant mixed lymphocyte reaction identified graft-donor-reactive clones, later tracked in post-transplant blood. Tolerant meant at least one year fully off immunosuppression without liver enzymes above twice normal.

The germline V gene has CDR1 SGHDT and CDR2 YYEEEE. The germline V and J ends were trimmed by 6 bases and 2 bases, with 10 bases remaining between them. CDR3 length: 13 amino acids. Clones were sequenced by immunoSEQ multiplex PCR, and TCRdb holds only the in-frame ones, with some missing. The repertoire holds 50,000 to 60,000 clones, with 60% to 80% as singletons. This clonotype originated in a human patient who received a liver transplant. Some T cells may trace back to the graft donor. The sample in question was CD4+ T cells from blood, obtained at the 22-month timepoint. This chain joins TRBV5-6 and TRBJ2-3; the D gene is possibly TRBD1 (6 bases). This CDR3 is CASIRGSTDTQYF. DNA of the CDR3: TGTGCCAGCATCAGGGGATCCACAGATACGCAGTATTTT.